This entry is about one T cell receptor beta chain. Its antigen is not identified. TCRdb analysed the 5' RACE reads with MiXCR anew, one entry per CDR3 protein. Of tens of thousands of distinct CDR3 sequences in the sample, around 25% were seen once. Findings of the study overall: The larger-cohort validation was restricted to a single TCR beta V-J rearrangement rather than whole repertoires. The TCR gene usage of tumor memory CD4+ T cells clustered together with blood and lymph node memory CD4+ cells and with lymph node naive CD4+ cells.

The CDR3 consists of 12 residues. CDR1 and CDR2 (germline): SQVTM, ANQGSEA. Naive CD4+ cells had CD25+ Tregs removed. The chain employs TRBV29-1 and TRBJ2-5; TRBD1 might be the D (6 bases). The TCR originated in a female donor with breast cancer. Sequencing input: tumor-infiltrating naive CD4+ T cells sorted from the breast tumor. Sample subset: naive CD4+ T cells, CD4+CD45RA+CD25-. The CDR3 reads CNVGHGQETQYF. CDR3 DNA sequence: TGCAACGTGGGACATGGACAAGAGACCCAGTACTTC. The full variable domain, rest sourced from reference TRBV29-1 and TRBJ2-5, is SAVISQKPSRDICQRGTSLTIQCQVDSQVTMMFWYRQQPGQSLTLIATANQGSEATYESGFVIDKFPISRPNLTFSTLTVSNMSPEDSSIYLCNVGHGQETQYFGPGTRLLVL.